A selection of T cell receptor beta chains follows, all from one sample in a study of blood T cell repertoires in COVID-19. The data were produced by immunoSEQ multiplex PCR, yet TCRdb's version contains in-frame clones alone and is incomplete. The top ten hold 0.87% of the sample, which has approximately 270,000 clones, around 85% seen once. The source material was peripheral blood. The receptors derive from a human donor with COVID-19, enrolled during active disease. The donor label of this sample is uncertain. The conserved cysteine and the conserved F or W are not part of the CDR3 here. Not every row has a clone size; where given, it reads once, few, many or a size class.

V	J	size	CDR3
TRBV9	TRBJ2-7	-	ASSDGTSGRQY
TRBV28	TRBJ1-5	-	ASSSPAGFNQPQH
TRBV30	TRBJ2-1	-	AWSVGGSPYNEQF
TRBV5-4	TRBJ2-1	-	ASSLELAYKNEQF
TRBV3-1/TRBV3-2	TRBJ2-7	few	ASSPSAGTGERGEQY
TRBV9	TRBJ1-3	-	ASSVAIDFSGNTIY
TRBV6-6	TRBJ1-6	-	ASSYSENSPLH
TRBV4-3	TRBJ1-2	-	ASSQGQQGAAGYT
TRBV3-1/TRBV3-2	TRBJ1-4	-	ASRPGEWSEKLF
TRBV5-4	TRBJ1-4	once	ASSHSGGSTNEKLF
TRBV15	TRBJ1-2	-	ATSTLPGQGAPNYGYT
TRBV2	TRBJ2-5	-	ASSGPSASGQETQY
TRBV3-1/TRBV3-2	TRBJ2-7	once	ASSQDLTGSSYEQY
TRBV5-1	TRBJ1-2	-	ASSFGTANYGYT
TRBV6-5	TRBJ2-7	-	ASSSRAGSSYEQY
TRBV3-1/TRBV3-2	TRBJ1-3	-	ASSLMRTVRSGNTIY
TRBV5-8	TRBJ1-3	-	ASSYVTVVAGNTIY
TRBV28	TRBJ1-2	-	ASSTGVTNYGYT
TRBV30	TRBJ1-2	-	AWTPVGGFGGYT
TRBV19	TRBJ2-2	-	ASSIPEGARGELF
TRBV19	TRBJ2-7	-	ASSIRGASSYEQY